These T cell receptor beta chains were read from a single sample in a study of blood T cell repertoires in COVID-19. Libraries were prepared by immunoSEQ multiplex PCR; TCRdb keeps only in-frame clonotypes and omits some of them. The repertoire holds about 480,000 clones, with about 91% as singletons. The specimen was peripheral blood. All receptors derive from a man younger than 30 with COVID-19, enrolled during active disease. Both conserved end residues are part of each CDR3. Fields, in order: D gene, clone size, J gene, V gene, CDR3 DNA, CDR3 protein. D genes are given only for firm matches. Only some rows state a clone size, as once, few, many or a class for expanded clones.

.,.,TRBJ1-2,TRBV2,TGTGCCAGCAGAAACGACAGGAACCTTAACTATGGCTACACCTTC,CASRNDRNLNYGYTF
.,.,TRBJ1-5,TRBV24-1,TGTGCCACCAGTGATTCACGGAACGGGCAGCCCCAGCATTTT,CATSDSRNGQPQHF
.,.,TRBJ2-5,TRBV25-1,TGTGCCAGCAGTATCGGGGGACAGCAGCAAGAGACCCAGTACTTC,CASSIGGQQQETQYF
.,.,TRBJ1-1,TRBV6-5,TGTGCCAGCAGTATAAAACAGGAGAACCAAGCTTTCTTT,CASSIKQENQAFF
TRBD1,.,TRBJ2-5,TRBV4-2,TGTGCCAGCAGCACAGGGGCCCTGGGTAGGGAGACCCAGTACTTC,CASSTGALGRETQYF
TRBD2,.,TRBJ2-3,TRBV5-1,TGCGCCAGCAGCTTGGACATGGGACTAGCGGGAGATACGCAGTATTTT,CASSLDMGLAGDTQYF
.,.,TRBJ1-2,TRBV30,TGTGCCTGGAACGAAGGGAGTGGCTACACCTTC,CAWNEGSGYTF
TRBD2,.,TRBJ2-6,TRBV11-3,TGTGCCAGCAGCTTCCTAGCGGGAGTTGGGGCCAACGTCCTGACTTTC,CASSFLAGVGANVLTF
TRBD1,.,TRBJ2-3,TRBV3-1/TRBV3-2,TGTGCCAGCAGCCCCACCTCCGACAGGGCAACAGATACGCAGTATTTT,CASSPTSDRATDTQYF
TRBD1,.,TRBJ2-7,TRBV19,TGTGCCAGTAGTAACCACGGGACAGACGAGCAGTACTTC,CASSNHGTDEQYF
.,.,TRBJ2-3,TRBV27,TGTGCCAGCAGTTTCGACTTCACAGATACGCAGTATTTT,CASSFDFTDTQYF
.,.,TRBJ1-1,TRBV7-2,TGTGCCAGCAGCTTAGCGGGCGGGGCCACTGAAGCTTTCTTT,CASSLAGGATEAFF
TRBD2,.,TRBJ2-1,TRBV27,TGTGCCAGCAGTTTAATGACTAGCGGGAGTAGCGAGCAGTTCTTC,CASSLMTSGSSEQFF
.,.,TRBJ2-7,TRBV6-5,TGTGCCAGCAGCAACCGAGGGGGGGGGCCCCACGAGCAGTACTTC,CASSNRGGGPHEQYF
.,.,TRBJ2-5,TRBV3-1/TRBV3-2,TGTGCCAGCGCGGGTCTTCTTGCCCCCCAGTACTTC,CASAGLLAPQYF
TRBD1,few,TRBJ1-1,TRBV3-1/TRBV3-2,TGTGCCAGCAGCCGACAGGGAGGCACTGAAGCTTTCTTT,CASSRQGGTEAFF
.,.,TRBJ1-1,TRBV5-5,TGTGCCAGCAGCTGGGAGGGGCGGGCGAACACTGAAGCTTTCTTT,CASSWEGRANTEAFF
.,.,TRBJ2-7,TRBV9,TGTGCCAGCAGCGCCAGGAGGGGCCAGGGGCAGTACTTC,CASSARRGQGQYF
TRBD1,.,TRBJ1-4,TRBV5-1,TGCGCCAGCAGCTTTCAGGGGGTAGGGGAAAAACTGTTTTTT,CASSFQGVGEKLFF
.,.,TRBJ1-2,TRBV25-1,TGTGCCAGCAGTGGGGAGCTCTATGGCTACACCTTC,CASSGELYGYTF
TRBD1,.,TRBJ1-5,TRBV6-5,TGTGCCAGCAGTCCCACAGGGGGGGGCAATCAGCCCCAGCATTTT,CASSPTGGGNQPQHF
.,.,TRBJ2-2,TRBV12-5,TGTGCTAGTGCCACGGAGGTTAACACCGGGGAGCTGTTTTTT,CASATEVNTGELFF
.,.,TRBJ1-5,TRBV7-9,TGTGCCAGCAGCTCGACAGGCAATCAGCCCCAGCATTTT,CASSSTGNQPQHF
.,.,TRBJ2-2,TRBV7-9,TGTGCCAGCAGCCTAGGGACATCCACCGGGGAGCTGTTTTTT,CASSLGTSTGELFF
TRBD2,.,TRBJ2-5,TRBV10-2,TGCGCCAGCAGGGGGGGACTAGCGGGAGAGGGGGAGACCCAGTACTTC,CASRGGLAGEGETQYF
TRBD1,.,TRBJ1-1,TRBV4-1,TGCGCCAGCAGCCACCCCCAGGGGGAGAACACTGAAGCTTTCTTT,CASSHPQGENTEAFF
TRBD2,.,TRBJ2-2,TRBV18,TGTGCCAGCTCACCACCCAGCGGGGGCGACACCGGGGAGCTGTTTTTT,CASSPPSGGDTGELFF
.,.,TRBJ2-7,TRBV20-1,TGCAGTGCAATGGACAGCTACGAGCAGTACTTC,CSAMDSYEQYF
.,.,TRBJ1-1,TRBV18,TGTGCCAGCTCACTAGGAGGTATCACTGAAGCTTTCTTT,CASSLGGITEAFF
TRBD1,.,TRBJ2-7,TRBV5-1,TGCGCCAGCAGACCCGACAGGGCCTACGAGCAGTACTTC,CASRPDRAYEQYF
TRBD2,.,TRBJ2-2,TRBV11-2,TGTGCCAGCAGCGGGGGACTAGCGGGACTGGCCGGGGAGCTGTTTTTT,CASSGGLAGLAGELFF
TRBD1,.,TRBJ1-1,TRBV2,TGTGCCAGCACAGACAGGGGTAAAGCTTTCTTT,CASTDRGKAFF
TRBD1,few,TRBJ2-7,TRBV27,TGTGCCAGCGGGAAGGACAGGGGCGACGAGCAGTACTTC,CASGKDRGDEQYF
.,.,TRBJ2-6,TRBV6-4,TGTGCCAGCAGTGACTCAGGGGGCTCTGGGGCCAACGTCCTGACTTTC,CASSDSGGSGANVLTF
.,.,TRBJ2-7,TRBV2,TGTGCCAGCAGCGGGCCGGGACTTCGCTACGAGCAGTACTTC,CASSGPGLRYEQYF
TRBD1,once,TRBJ2-7,TRBV12-3/TRBV12-4,TGTGCCAGCAGCGCGGACAGGGGGCGCGAGCAGTACTTC,CASSADRGREQYF
TRBD2,once,TRBJ2-1,TRBV9,TGTGCCAGCAGCGCTGCTAGCGGGAGGAACTACAATGAGCAGTTCTTC,CASSAASGRNYNEQFF
.,.,TRBJ2-7,TRBV4-1,TGCGCCAGCAGCCCCCTTGGTAGCGGATACGAGCAGTACTTC,CASSPLGSGYEQYF
TRBD1,.,TRBJ1-2,TRBV6-5,TGTGCCAGCACTAGCGACAGGGGCCTCTATGGCTACACCTTC,CASTSDRGLYGYTF
.,.,TRBJ1-1,TRBV7-9,TGTGCCAGCTCCAGGGCGGGGATAGGTGAAGCTTTCTTT,CASSRAGIGEAFF
.,.,TRBJ2-1,TRBV21-1,TGTGCCAGCAGCAAAGAAGGAATAGCGGGAAAAGAGCAGTTCTTC,CASSKEGIAGKEQFF
TRBD2,.,TRBJ2-7,TRBV14,TGTGCCAGCAGCCAGAGACTAGCGGGGGGGGACGAGCAGTACTTC,CASSQRLAGGDEQYF
.,.,TRBJ1-1,TRBV7-9,TGTGCCAGCAGGCGTAGAGAGGGGAACACTGAAGCTTTCTTT,CASRRREGNTEAFF
.,.,TRBJ1-1,TRBV10-3,TGTGCCATCAGTGACCCCGGACAGATGAACACTGAAGCTTTCTTT,CAISDPGQMNTEAFF
.,.,TRBJ1-4,TRBV5-4,TGTGCCAGCAGCTTGTTAGGGCAGGGAAACGAAAAACTGTTTTTT,CASSLLGQGNEKLFF